A single T cell receptor beta chain is shown here with its context. As yet, its antigen is unknown. This CDR3 contains 16 residues. Looked up from germline, CDR1 is MNHEY and CDR2 is SVGEGT. J gave up 6 bases and V 7 bases, and 15 bases lay outside the gene matches. The entry originates in a study of T-cell memory formation after mild COVID-19. Study-level information: Clustering of TCRs was largely donor specific.

5'RACE primed at constant segments yielded TCR alpha and TCR beta cDNA libraries bearing sample barcodes and UMIs. TCRdb reprocessed the 5' RACE reads with MiXCR, giving one entry per CDR3 protein. Among 280,000 or so distinct CDR3 sequences listed, approximately 7.6% were seen once. Whole-study results and caveats: Contracting CD4+ clones lay largely in CM and EM, with CD8+ ones residing in EMRA.

This clonotype was sampled from a man younger than 35 who had mild COVID-19 (a few samples of this study predate the infection). Cell type and time point are not known. Sequences were obtained from PBMCs or a T cell subset sorted from them (not recorded which). This chain joins TRBV6-2 or TRBV6-3 and TRBJ2-1, with 7 bases fitting TRBD2. CDR3 sequence (DNA): TGTGCCAGCAAAGGAGCCCGGGGGGACCGCGTCAATGAGCAGTTCTTC. Encoded protein: CASKGARGDRVNEQFF.